This T cell receptor beta chain was identified during a study of a mutant IDH1 vaccine in newly diagnosed glioma. The protocol was immunoSEQ multiplex PCR, while the TCRdb copy is restricted to in-frame clones and leaves out a portion. The table has some 22,000 clones, approximately 91% seen once. Overall study results and limits: Induction of immune responses by the vaccine occurred in about 93% of patients.

Time point here: baseline, week 1 (first vaccination visit). Treatment here: pre-vaccination baseline after standard-of-care therapy. New IDH1-mutant, ATRX-lost WHO grade 3 or 4 astrocytomas occurred in donors. The CDR3 runs 13 residues. Between the trimmed V and J ends, which lost 5 bases and 4 bases, there was a span of 12 bases. The germline V gene has CDR1 SGHNT and CDR2 YENEEA. As regards this clone: What it binds is not known.

This material consisted of PBMCs, taken from a glioma patient treated with radiotherapy, temozolomide or both. V usage is TRBV11-3 and J usage is TRBJ2-7, with TRBD2 as a possible D gene (5 bases). The TCR comes from a man aged 30 to 39 with glioma. CDR3 DNA sequence: TGTGCCAGCAGCCTCCTGGGAGCGTACGAGCAGTACTTC. It encodes CASSLLGAYEQYF.